This T cell receptor beta chain derives from a study of T cell responses to AZD1222 COVID-19 vaccine. Profiling relied on immunoSEQ multiplex PCR, and the TCRdb table lists in-frame clones only, not all of them. Here the sample spans roughly 110,000 clones, nearly 90% being singletons. Broader study findings: In the spike-specific TCR repertoire, nearly half reportedly target unmutated variant regions. White British ancestry dominated among donors, who included more females, and clonal diversity was possibly underestimated. In all cases, repertoires were sampled only after the peak T cell response.

This clone has more than one count but fewer than ten. The antigen is undetermined. This CDR3 is also generated by other DNA sequences in the sample. This CDR3 has 13 amino acids. Germline assignment: CDR1 SGHVS and CDR2 FQNEAQ. V shed 1 base and J shed 3 bases, with 3 bases lying between them. This receptor was taken from an adult who received the AZD1222 COVID-19 vaccine. The gene calls are TRBV7-8 and TRBJ2-2; D remains unclear. The sequencing used peripheral blood, collected 28 days after the second AZD1222 dose. The CDR3 here is CASSLVDTGELFF. The CDR3 nucleotides read TGTGCCAGCAGCTTAGTGGACACCGGGGAGCTGTTTTTT. The full variable domain, rest sourced from reference TRBV7-8 and TRBJ2-2, is GAGVSQSPRYKVAKRGQDVALRCDPISGHVSLFWYQQALGQGPEFLTYFQNEAQLDKSGLPSDRFFAERPEGSVSTLKIQRTQQEDSAVYLCASSLVDTGELFFGEGSRLTVL.